The 17 T cell receptor beta chains below come from one sample, sequenced in a study of CD8+ T cells in alopecia areata. RNA was isolated and reverse transcribed to cDNA, the sequencing template. The assay was immunoSEQ multiplex PCR, and TCRdb's table has in-frame clones only and misses some. The sample has 110,000 to 150,000 clones; about 60% are singletons. The source material was CD4+ T cells sorted from blood, sampled at week 0. These receptors originate from a human donor with alopecia areata.

This clone has more than one count but fewer than ten. CDR3: CASSGLAGISYEQYF. DNA of the CDR3: TGTGCCAGCAGCGGACTAGCGGGGATCTCCTACGAGCAGTACTTC. The chain uses TRBV14 and TRBJ2-7; 12 nucleotides line up with TRBD2. The trim removed 5 bases at V and 0 bases at J, leaving 2 bases unmatched. The CDR3 spans 15 residues. Germline lookup yields CDR1 SGHDN and CDR2 FVKESK.

The chain's CDR3 is CASSGTSNPGELFF. The CDR3 DNA sequence: TGCGCCAGCAGCGGGACTAGCAATCCCGGGGAGCTGTTTTTT. The chain combines TRBV5-1 with TRBJ2-2, with 9 bases matching TRBD2. CDR1 is SGHRS, CDR2 YFSETQ, per germline. The CDR3 covers 14 residues. The trim removed 4 bases at V and 6 bases at J, leaving 4 bases unmatched.

The CDR3 DNA reads as TGCGCCAGCAGCTTGGCCTACAGGAAGGGACGTGAGCAGTACTTC. It codes for CASSLAYRKGREQYF. The chain has TRBV5-1 and TRBJ2-7; D is perhaps TRBD1 or TRBD2 (5 bases each). Between the trimmed V and J ends, which lost 0 bases and 7 bases, there was a span of 17 bases. This CDR3 comprises 15 residues. Looked up from germline, CDR1 is SGHRS and CDR2 is YFSETQ.

Sample share makes this clone medium-sized. CDR3 bases: TGTGCCAGCTCACCAACAGGGACTAGCACAGATACGCAGTATTTT. Protein: CASSPTGTSTDTQYF. The chain links TRBV18 to TRBJ2-3; perhaps D is TRBD1 or TRBD2 (6 bases each). V lost 2 bases and J lost 0, with 9 bases in between. The CDR3 is 15 residues long. From germline, CDR1 is KGHSH and CDR2 LQKENI. The variable domain in full, completed from reference TRBV18 and TRBJ2-3, reads NAGVMQNPRHLVRRRGQEARLRCSPMKGHSHVYWYRQLPEEGLKFMVYLQKENIIDESGMPKERFSAEFPKEGPSILRIQQVVRGDSAAYFCASSPTGTSTDTQYFGPGTRLTVL.

The chain combines TRBV7-9 with TRBJ1-2; 11 bases map to TRBD1. CDR1 SEHNR and CDR2 FQNEAQ come from the germline V gene (reference sequence). V gave up 5 bases and J gave up 7 bases; unmatched junction bases: 3. The CDR3 spans 13 residues. CDR3 residues: CASSRTGGSGYTF. The CDR3 DNA reads as TGTGCCAGCAGCCGGACAGGGGGCAGTGGCTACACCTTC.

The rearrangement joins TRBV5-1 to TRBJ2-1, with 8 bases lining up with TRBD2. Germline CDR1 and CDR2: SGHRS and YFSETQ. The CDR3 sequence is 14 residues long. Trimming took 4 bases from V and 6 from J; bases not matched to a gene: 6. Here the CDR3 DNA reads TGCGCCAGCAGCGCCGGGACTAGATCCAATGAGCAGTTCTTC. Its protein is CASSAGTRSNEQFF.

This clone occurred once. The chain combines TRBV4-1 with TRBJ2-7; weak D call: TRBD1 (5 bases). This CDR3 has 15 residues. V was shortened by 2 bases and J by 4 bases, with 15 bases between the two germline ends. CDR1 and CDR2 (germline): MGHRA, YSYEKL. CDR3 bases: TGCGCCAGCAGCCAAAAAGTGACAGATGGGTACGAGCAGTACTTC. As protein: CASSQKVTDGYEQYF.

The genes are TRBV27 and TRBJ2-5, with TRBD2 as a possible D gene (6 bases). Trimming took 6 bases from V and 2 from J, leaving 16 bases between them. Germline CDR1 MNHEY, CDR2 SMNVEV (reference sequence). This CDR3 is 15 amino acids long. The chain's CDR3 is CASSPTRIIQETQYF. As DNA, the CDR3 is TGTGCCAGCAGCCCGACTAGGATAATACAAGAGACCCAGTACTTC.

This clone has more than one count but fewer than ten. J is TRBJ1-2 and V is TRBV29-1, with D hard to call. Germline CDR1 and CDR2: SQVTM and ANQGSEA. The CDR3 is 12 residues long. V lost 6 bases, J lost 4 bases, and 12 bases lay in between. CDR3 bases: TGCAGCGTCGACACAAGTCCCTATGGCTACACCTTC. This codes for CSVDTSPYGYTF. The whole variable domain, filled in from reference TRBV29-1 and TRBJ1-2, reads SAVISQKPSRDICQRGTSLTIQCQVDSQVTMMFWYRQQPGQSLTLIATANQGSEATYESGFVIDKFPISRPNLTFSTLTVSNMSPEDSSIYLCSVDTSPYGYTFGSGTRLTVV.

J is TRBJ2-2 and V is TRBV6-6; D uncertain. Trimming took off 4 bases at V and 4 bases at J, with 7 bases between the two ends. CDR1 and CDR2 from the germline V gene are MNHNY and SVGAGI (reference sequence). This CDR3 contains 13 residues. DNA for the CDR3: TGTGCCAGCAGTTCCACTTTCACCGGGGAGCTGTTTTTT. Translating gives CASSSTFTGELFF.

This clone has only a few counts. The chain recombines TRBV30 with TRBJ1-1; D unclear. V was trimmed by 4 bases and J by 10 bases, leaving 13 bases between them. Germline CDR1 and CDR2: GTSNPN and SVGIG (reference sequence). The CDR3 consists of 11 residues. This CDR3 reads CAWNPGYGAFF. The CDR3 region has the DNA TGTGCCTGGAACCCGGGGTACGGAGCTTTCTTT.

CDR3 sequence: CASSPGLAGATEQFF. Written as DNA, the CDR3 is TGTGCCAGCAGTCCGGGACTAGCGGGGGCCACAGAGCAGTTCTTC. The chain links TRBV14 to TRBJ2-1, with 14 bases fitting TRBD2. CDR3 length equals 15 residues. Trimming took 6 bases from V and 10 from J; bases not matched to a gene: 8. The germline V gene encodes CDR1 SGHDN and CDR2 FVKESK.

The chain couples TRBV30 to TRBJ1-1, with a tentative D call TRBD1 (6 bases). The CDR3 contains 14 residues. CDR1 GTSNPN and CDR2 SVGIG come from the germline V gene (reference sequence). V lost 4 bases and J lost 0, with 12 bases in between. In DNA, the CDR3 is TGTGCCTGGAACCGGGACAACATGAACACTGAAGCTTTCTTT. Its translation: CAWNRDNMNTEAFF. The whole variable domain, filled in from reference TRBV30 and TRBJ1-1, reads SQTIHQWPATLVQPVGSPLSLECTVEGTSNPNLYWYRQAAGRGLQLLFYSVGIGQISSEVPQNLSASRPQDRQFILSSKKLLLSDSGFYLCAWNRDNMNTEAFFGQGTRLTVV.

The V and J genes are TRBV7-2 and TRBJ2-5; D remains unclear. There are 14 residues in the CDR3. Germline V CDR1 and CDR2: SGHTA, FQGNSA. With 1 base removed from V and 5 bases from J, the gap between germline ends came to 11 bases. The CDR3 sequence is CASSLDTKRETQYF. Here the CDR3 DNA reads TGTGCCAGCAGCTTAGATACTAAAAGGGAGACCCAGTACTTC.

The rearrangement uses TRBV18 and TRBJ1-2; D ambiguous. Germline CDR1 KGHSH, CDR2 LQKENI. The CDR3 has 20 amino acids. Between the trimmed V and J ends, which lost 0 bases and 2 bases, there was a span of 25 bases. This chain's CDR3 is CASSPPTSRPIGEMNYGYTF. CDR3 nucleotide sequence: TGTGCCAGCTCACCACCAACCAGTCGCCCGATCGGGGAAATGAACTATGGCTACACCTTC.

The chain combines TRBV7-9 with TRBJ1-3; TRBD1 is a possible D gene (6 bases). The germline V gene encodes CDR1 SEHNR and CDR2 FQNEAQ (reference sequence). Trimming removed 6 bases at V and 6 bases at J, with 24 bases between. This CDR3 has 17 residues. The CDR3 region has the DNA TGTGCCAGCAGTCCGGGACAAAATGATAAAGGAGAAAACACCATATATTTT. Its translation: CASSPGQNDKGENTIYF.

CDR3 sequence: CASSQDGPRGGSPLHF. In DNA, the CDR3 is TGTGCCAGCAGCCAAGATGGACCCAGGGGGGGTTCACCCCTCCACTTT. The chain joins TRBV4-2 to TRBJ1-6; 7 nucleotides agree with TRBD1. Germline assignment: CDR1 LGHNA and CDR2 YNFKEQ. This CDR3 has 16 amino acids. Germline trimming cut 0 bases from V and 9 bases from J; bases unmatched to any gene: 8.